These 24 T cell receptor beta chains were all obtained from the same sample, sequenced in a study of spatial heterogeneity in lung cancer (dated by TCRdb to between 2018 and 2021). The label giving this sample's time point can be read as: sample taken at primary tumor resection. Library generation was performed with 5' RACE. Sequencing took place on a NextSeq 500. The public reads were reprocessed in TCRdb via fastp at Q25 and MiXCR, keeping in-frame beta chains. One record per CDR3 amino acid sequence lists the most common genes and DNA. In this sample the table shows approximately 40,000 distinct CDR3 sequences, 7.5% of which occur a single time. The biggest ten clones account for 28% of the sample. Specimen: PBMCs, collected at surgery. The receptors derive from a male donor with early-stage non-small cell lung cancer.

The sample holds a few counts of this clonotype. The chain employs TRBV6-1 and TRBJ2-1; D not certain. This CDR3 is built from 13 residues. Germline V CDR1 and CDR2: MNHNS, SASEGT. V was pared by 5 bases and J by 10 bases, with 15 bases between. The CDR3 loop reads CASSSLRVGEQFF. The CDR3 bases are TGTGCCAGCAGTTCCCTTAGGGTTGGAGAGCAGTTCTTC.

This clonotype was counted ten times or more. The genes are TRBV20-1 and TRBJ2-7, with 7 bases lining up with TRBD2. The germline CDR1 and CDR2 sequences are DFQATT and SNEGSKA (reference sequence). This CDR3 contains 14 residues. V was clipped by 4 bases and J by 4 bases; unmatched bases: 10. Written as DNA, the CDR3 is TGCAGTGCTAAAATCTTGATCGGGGGGTACGAGCAGTACTTC. Its translation is CSAKILIGGYEQYF.

The J gene is TRBJ2-7, the V gene TRBV4-3, with D uncertain. The V gene lost 3 bases and the J gene lost 5 bases, with 17 bases spanning the gap. The CDR3 has 15 residues. Germline CDR1 is LGHNA and CDR2 is YSLEER. The CDR3 spells CASSHNPPGVHEQYF. The CDR3 DNA is TGCGCCAGCAGCCACAACCCGCCAGGAGTCCACGAGCAGTACTTC.

This chain joins TRBV5-1 and TRBJ1-2, with a weak D call TRBD1 (5 bases). Trimming pared 3 bases from V and 6 bases from J, leaving 18 bases between. Germline lookup yields CDR1 SGHRS and CDR2 YFSETQ. This CDR3 region has 15 residues. Here the CDR3 reads CASSSTGVYMDGYTF. In nucleotides, the CDR3 is TGCGCCAGCAGCTCGACGGGGGTTTATATGGATGGCTACACCTTC.

This clonotype has at least ten counts. This chain connects TRBV28 to TRBJ2-7; no definite D call. This CDR3 has 12 amino acids. Per the germline V gene, CDR1 is MDHEN and CDR2 is SYDVKM. V was cut by 2 bases and J by 5 bases, with 7 bases left in between. CDR3 in amino acids: CASSLIGHEQYV. The CDR3, as DNA: TGTGCCAGCAGTTTAATTGGCCACGAGCAGTACGTC.

Ten or more counts support this clonotype. The chain is built from TRBV11-3 and TRBJ2-3; the D gene is possibly TRBD2 (5 bases). Germline CDR1 SGHNT, CDR2 YENEEA. The CDR3 runs to 15 residues. V was shortened by 5 bases and J by 2 bases, with 14 bases between the two germline ends. The CDR3 spells CASSDLAANTDTQYF. The CDR3 DNA sequence: TGTGCCAGCAGCGACCTAGCAGCGAACACAGATACGCAGTATTTT.

This sequence joins TRBV25-1 and TRBJ2-3; D remains unclear. The CDR3 loop spans 11 amino acids. Trimming stripped 3 bases from V and 8 bases from J, with 6 bases between. CDR1 and CDR2 from the germline V gene are MGHDK and SYGVNS. The CDR3 DNA reads as TGTGCCAGCAGTGATCACCGTACGCAGTATTTT. Protein: CASSDHRTQYF.

DNA for the CDR3: TGTGCCAGCAGCGATAGTAGCGGGGGTCACCAAGAGACCCAGTACTTC. It is translated as CASSDSSGGHQETQYF. The V gene is TRBV6-6, the J gene TRBJ2-5, with 9 bases identical to TRBD2. This CDR3 contains 16 residues. The V segment lost 6 bases and the J segment 0 bases; nucleotides outside the gene matches: 8. CDR1 and CDR2 from the germline V gene are MNHNY and SVGAGI (reference sequence).

This clonotype was recorded many times. V usage is TRBV5-5 and J usage is TRBJ1-6; 12 bases map to TRBD1. The CDR3 contains 14 residues. Looked up from germline, CDR1 is SGHKS and CDR2 is YYEKEE (reference sequence). After removal of 2 bases from V and 14 bases from J, the junction contained 5 bases not matched to a gene. CDR3 sequence reads: CASSFGDRGRSLHF. DNA of the CDR3: TGTGCCAGCAGCTTCGGGGACAGGGGGCGATCCCTCCACTTT. Filled out from reference TRBV5-5 and TRBJ1-6, the complete variable domain reads DAGVTQSPTHLIKTRGQQVTLRCSPISGHKSVSWYQQVLGQGPQFIFQYYEKEERGRGNFPDRFSARQFPNYSSELNVNALLLGDSALYLCASSFGDRGRSLHFGNGTRLTVT.

This clonotype was seen only a few times. The chain recombines TRBV7-2 with TRBJ2-7, with no clear D. This CDR3 contains 11 residues. V was shortened by 5 bases and J by 3 bases, with 5 bases between the two germline ends. Germline V gene data show CDR1 as SGHTA and CDR2 as FQGNSA. CDR3 amino acids: CASSAHYEQYF. The DNA of the CDR3 is TGTGCCAGCAGCGCCCACTACGAGCAGTACTTC. The full variable domain, completed using reference TRBV7-2 and TRBJ2-7, is GAGVSQSPSNKVTEKGKDVELRCDPISGHTALYWYRQSLGQGLEFLIYFQGNSAPDKSGLPSDRFSAERTGGSVSTLTIQRTQQEDSAVYLCASSAHYEQYFGPGTRLTVT.

This clonotype was seen repeatedly, ten times or more. V is TRBV4-1 and J is TRBJ1-2; D possibly corresponds to TRBD1 (5 bases). Germline V lookup: CDR1 MGHRA, CDR2 YSYEKL. This CDR3 has 14 residues. Trimming cost V 1 base and J 7 bases, with 13 bases left between them. The DNA for the CDR3 is TGCGCCAGCAGCCAAGTAGGGGTTTCGGGTGGCTACACCTTC. Protein product: CASSQVGVSGGYTF.

This clonotype appeared many times. This chain links TRBV4-3 with TRBJ1-1, with TRBD1 matching over 9 bases. Germline V gene lookup returns CDR1 LGHNA and CDR2 YSLEER. This CDR3 has 16 residues. The junction had 10 bases not matched to a gene; V was cut back by 4 bases and J by 4 bases. The CDR3 here is CASSPEQGAWGTEAFF. The CDR3 DNA is TGCGCCAGCAGCCCCGAACAGGGGGCTTGGGGCACTGAAGCTTTCTTT.

The J gene is TRBJ1-1, the V gene TRBV7-9; D uncertain. Germline V lookup: CDR1 SEHNR, CDR2 FQNEAQ (reference sequence). The CDR3 loop spans 14 amino acids. V was cut by 3 bases and J by 1 base, with 9 bases left in between. DNA for the CDR3: TGTGCCAGCAGCTTCCCCCAAGCGAACACTGAAGCTTTCTTT. It yields the protein CASSFPQANTEAFF.

This chain uses TRBV11-3 with TRBJ2-3; 13 bases fit TRBD2. The V segment lost 5 bases and the J segment 2 bases; nucleotides outside the gene matches: 10. The CDR3 spans 18 residues. The germline V gene has CDR1 SGHNT and CDR2 YENEEA. CDR3 sequence: CASSPGLAGVYTTDTQYF. CDR3 nucleotide sequence: TGTGCCAGCAGCCCTGGACTAGCGGGAGTTTACACCACAGATACGCAGTATTTT.

Ten or more counts support this clonotype. The chain is built from TRBV4-3 and TRBJ2-5, with D uncertain. From germline, CDR1 is LGHNA and CDR2 YSLEER. Trimming shortened V by 3 bases and J by 5 bases, and 13 bases separated the two germline ends. The CDR3 totals 14 residues. CDR3 sequence (DNA): TGCGCCAGCAGCCAGGGCATCCTGGGCGAGACCCAGTACTTC. This codes for CASSQGILGETQYF.

This clonotype was seen ten or more times. The gene calls are TRBV7-6 and TRBJ2-1, with 14 bases aligning to TRBD2. CDR1 is SGHVS, CDR2 FNYEAQ, per germline. This CDR3 has 16 residues. After removal of 5 bases from V and 8 bases from J, the junction contained 8 bases not matched to a gene. Here the CDR3 DNA reads TGTGCCAGCAGCCGGGGGACTAGCGGGAGCTCTCATGAGCAGTTCTTC. Protein sequence: CASSRGTSGSSHEQFF.

This clonotype has a count of ten or more. The CDR3 region has the DNA TGTGCCAGCAGTTACTCGAACAGGGCGAACACTGAAGCTTTCTTT. Its protein is CASSYSNRANTEAFF. The chain joins TRBV6-2 or TRBV6-3 to TRBJ1-1; tentative D call: TRBD1 (6 bases). V lost 0 bases and J lost 1, with 9 bases in between. CDR1 is MNHEY, CDR2 SVGEGT, per germline. This CDR3 contains 15 residues.

This clonotype was recorded at least ten times. This sequence joins TRBV2 and TRBJ2-1; no definite D call. The V and J ends lost 6 bases and 5 bases respectively, with 17 bases between them. Germline CDR1 reads SNHLY; CDR2 reads FYNNEI. The CDR3 runs to 15 residues. CDR3: CASRRGGGFNNEQFF. As DNA, the CDR3 is TGTGCCAGCAGGAGAGGTGGTGGATTCAACAATGAGCAGTTCTTC.

The chain is built from TRBV7-8 and TRBJ2-7; the D call may be TRBD1 or TRBD2 (6 bases each). Germline V gene data show CDR1 as SGHVS and CDR2 as FQNEAQ. The CDR3 has 13 amino acids. Trimming shortened V by 8 bases and J by 4 bases, and 15 bases separated the two germline ends. The CDR3 loop reads CASGTGGGYEQYV. The CDR3 nucleotides read TGTGCCAGCGGGACTGGGGGCGGGTACGAGCAGTACGTC.

On this clonotype: Given a much more abundant clone one base away, this may be a read error. The CDR3 DNA is TGTGCCAGCAGCTTACGGGGGACGGAGACCCAGTACTTC. Translation gives CASSLRGTETQYF. This chain links TRBV7-2 with TRBJ2-5, with D tentatively TRBD2 (6 bases). Trimming shortened V by 2 bases and J by 5 bases, and 9 bases separated the two germline ends. CDR1 is SGHTA, CDR2 FQGNSA, per germline. The CDR3 spans 13 residues.

This clonotype occurred many times. The chain links TRBV7-2 to TRBJ2-7; a weak D match, TRBD1 (5 bases). Trimming cost V 5 bases and J 2 bases, with 13 bases left between them. This CDR3 contains 14 residues. The germline V gene has CDR1 SGHTA and CDR2 FQGNSA. The DNA for the CDR3 is TGTGCCAGCAGCAACCAGGGTGGTCCCTACGAGCAGTACGTC. It specifies CASSNQGGPYEQYV.

This clonotype was observed a few times. The V call is TRBV6-1, the J call TRBJ1-1; 8 nucleotides line up with TRBD1. The CDR3 loop spans 20 amino acids. Germline V gene data show CDR1 as MNHNS and CDR2 as SASEGT. With 4 bases clipped from V and 0 bases from J, the junction kept 19 bases outside the gene matches. As DNA, the CDR3 is TGTGCCAGCAGTGCATATGACCCCTACAGGGGGGGGATCATGAACACTGAAGCTTTCTTT. Protein product: CASSAYDPYRGGIMNTEAFF.

This clonotype has a count of ten or more. The chain employs TRBV24-1 and TRBJ2-6; D may be TRBD1 (5 bases). V lost 5 bases and J 0 bases, leaving 10 bases between the germline ends. CDR1 KGHDR and CDR2 SFDVKD come from the germline V gene. This CDR3 has 16 amino acids. The CDR3 is CATSGRQSSGANVLTF. CDR3 bases: TGTGCCACCAGTGGTCGACAGAGCTCTGGGGCCAACGTCCTGACTTTC.

This sequence joins TRBV3-1 and TRBJ1-2; the match to TRBD1 covers 8 bases. Germline assignment: CDR1 LGHDT and CDR2 YNNKEL (reference sequence). This CDR3 contains 14 residues. Losses at the gene ends were 3 bases for V and 3 bases for J; bases not matched to a gene: 3. The CDR3 reads CASSQMDRDYGYTF. The CDR3 coding sequence is TGTGCCAGCAGCCAGATGGACAGGGACTATGGCTACACCTTC.